This T cell receptor beta chain is drawn from a study of T-cell memory formation after mild COVID-19 (dated by TCRdb to the early 2020s). Looking at the study overall: TCR sequence clusters from the two donors were found to be largely donor specific. Longitudinal TCRalpha and TCRbeta repertoire sequencing tracked T-cell clones expanding and contracting after mild COVID-19 in two donors. The cohort comprised two young, previously healthy adult volunteers, one female and one male. Overall study outcomes, separate from this receptor: SARS-CoV-2 specificity was not confirmed for the second-wave clones peaking on day 37. The study covered only a couple of mild cases, and larger cohorts including severe cases with pre-infection samples were considered necessary. From day 15 to 85, contracting clones showed balanced CD4/CD8 phenotypes, whereas a second wave of clones that expanded from day 15 to 37 leaned towards CD4+. Contracting CD4+ clones were found mainly in CM and EM memory subsets, while CD8+ clones were enriched in EMRA. Some responding clones were found in pre-infection memory, which suggests that pre-existing cross-reactive memory T cells took part in the SARS-CoV-2 response.

PBMCs were isolated by Ficoll-Paque density gradient centrifugation. The CDR3 runs 17 residues from the cysteine to the phenylalanine. CDR3 DNA only is kept here, 51 bases in frame from base 1. CDR1 and CDR2 (DFQATT, SNEGSKA) derive from the germline V gene (reference sequence). Cut back by 0 bases and 4 bases, the V and J ends lie 16 bases apart. For sequencing, an Illumina NovaSeq 6000 was employed. cDNA libraries for TCRalpha and TCRbeta were prepared by 5'RACE using constant-segment primers, with sample barcodes and unique molecular identifiers added. Trizol reagent was used to extract RNA from every sample. Amplification of the libraries took two PCR steps, and the second step added a second sample barcode plus Illumina TruSeq adapters. Sequencing of the libraries was done on an Illumina NovaSeq, producing 2 x 150 bp paired-end reads. In the authors' own workflow: The reads were demultiplexed and collapsed into UMI-guided consensus sequences using migec v1.2.7. With mixcr v2.1.11, UMI consensuses were aligned to TRA and TRB V and J templates and assembled into clonotypes. Clonotypes were classified as expanded or contracted when called significant by both edgeR and NoisET, with noise models trained on biological replicates. edgeR calls used a false discovery rate-adjusted p below 0.01 and a log2 fold-change threshold of 1. As an exploratory analysis of dynamics, max-normalized trajectories of the 1000 most abundant clonotypes were examined with PCA combined with hierarchical clustering. Separately sequenced CD4+ and CD8+ repertoires were used to assign the CD4 or CD8 phenotype of responding clones. TCRdb itself trimmed the public reads at Q25 with fastp, ran MiXCR and retained productive beta chains. Each record represents a unique CDR3 protein, reported with the most common genes and DNA among its rows. In this record, the V and J calls reflect TCRdb's handling and not the investigators' own analysis. The sample yields tens of thousands of distinct CDR3 sequences; over 13% were counted once. The top ten clonotypes cover about 43% of the sample.

The sample holds a few counts of this clonotype. Its antigen target is currently unknown. No clone much larger than this one lies a single base away; base qualities are absent. The sequence was collected from a man younger than 30 who had mild COVID-19 (a few samples of this study predate the infection). The sample titles of this study are shuffled in the database, so cell type and time point are left out; the donor was told from shared clones. The rearrangement joined TRBV20-1 to TRBJ1-6, with no D gene named confidently. The sequenced material came from PBMCs or a T cell subset sorted from them (not recorded which). The DNA sequence is as follows: TGCAGTGCTAGAGATCATTGGCAGGAAGGATATAATTCACCCCTCCACTTT. Its protein reads: CSARDHWQEGYNSPLHF.